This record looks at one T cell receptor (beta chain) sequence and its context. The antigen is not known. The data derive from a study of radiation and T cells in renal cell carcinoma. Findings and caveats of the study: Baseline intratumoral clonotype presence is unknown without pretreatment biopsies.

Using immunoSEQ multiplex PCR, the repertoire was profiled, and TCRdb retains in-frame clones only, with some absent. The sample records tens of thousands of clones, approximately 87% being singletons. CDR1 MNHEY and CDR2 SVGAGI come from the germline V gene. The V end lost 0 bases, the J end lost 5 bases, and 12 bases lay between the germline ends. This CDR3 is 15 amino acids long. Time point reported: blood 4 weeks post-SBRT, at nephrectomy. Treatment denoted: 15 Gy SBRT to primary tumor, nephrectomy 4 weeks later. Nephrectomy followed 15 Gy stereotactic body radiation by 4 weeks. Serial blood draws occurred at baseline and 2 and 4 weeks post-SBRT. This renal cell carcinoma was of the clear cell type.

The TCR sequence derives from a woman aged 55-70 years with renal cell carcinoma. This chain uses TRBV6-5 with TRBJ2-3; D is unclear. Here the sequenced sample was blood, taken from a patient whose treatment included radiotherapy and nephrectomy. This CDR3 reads CASSYSLAVGDTQYF. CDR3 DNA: TGTGCCAGCAGTTACTCGTTGGCTGTGGGAGATACGCAGTATTTT.